This T cell receptor beta chain was observed in a study of blood T cell repertoires in COVID-19. In the study overall: The cDNA or gDNA used as material had been derived from T cells, B-cell-depleted T cells, or PBMCs.

This clone showed up just a few times. Produced via immunoSEQ multiplex PCR; TCRdb's table is partial and in-frame only. The sample consists of 75,000 or so clones, roughly 80% of them appearing once. The sequence came from a woman in her 70s with acute or convalescent COVID-19. Material: peripheral blood.

The CDR3 DNA follows: TGTGCCAGTGCCGAGCGGCCGATGAATTCACCCCTCCACTTT. Translated, it gives CASAERPMNSPLHF. The chain recombines TRBV19 with TRBJ1-6, with no clear D. V was trimmed by 8 bases and J by 7 bases, leaving 15 bases between them. Germline V CDR1 and CDR2: LNHDA, SQIVND (reference sequence). The CDR3 totals 14 residues.